The entry below gives a single T cell receptor (beta chain) sequence along with its context. Trimming pared 4 bases from V and 8 bases from J, leaving 12 bases between. Germline CDR1 reads MGHRA; CDR2 reads YSYEKL. The CDR3 runs 13 residues. The data originate from a study of PD-1 blockade in classical Hodgkin lymphoma. Produced via immunoSEQ multiplex PCR; TCRdb's table is partial and in-frame only. The sample lists around 37,000 clones, more than 85% occurring once. This sample's time point: cycle 4 day 1 (C4D1), after 6 weeks of nivolumab. After autologous stem cell transplantation all patients relapsed, and prior brentuximab vedotin exposure differed between cohorts. Magnetic negative selection purified CD4+ T cells from thawed PBMCs.

The specimen was CD4+ T cells from blood, collected before the fourth cycle of nivolumab. The chain combines TRBV4-1 with TRBJ1-3; D remains unclear. The origin of this receptor is a human donor with classical Hodgkin lymphoma. The CDR3 loop is CASSPSSQDTIYF. In nucleotides, the CDR3 is TGCGCCAGCAGCCCATCGAGCCAGGACACCATATATTTT.